The 27 T cell receptor beta chains below come from one sample, sequenced in a study of T-cell reconstitution after alpha-beta-depleted transplantation in children. Unique molecular identifiers were used to barcode this TCRbeta library. MiXCR was run by TCRdb on the PCR reads, yielding one entry per CDR3 protein. Among approximately 630,000 distinct CDR3 sequences listed, around 13% were seen once. Specimen: PBMCs, collected before TCRalphabeta/CD19-depleted stem cell transplant. The receptors were gathered from a girl aged 2-10 years with congenital amegakaryocytic thrombocytopenia, due to receive a stem cell transplant.

This clonotype was seen more than once but under ten times. The chain joins TRBV7-2 to TRBJ2-4, with 7 positions matching TRBD2. CDR1 SGHTA and CDR2 FQGNSA come from the germline V gene. This CDR3 contains 16 residues. The trim removed 4 bases at V and 4 bases at J, leaving 10 bases unmatched. This chain's CDR3 is CASSSRLGTTKNIQYF. DNA for the CDR3: TGTGCCAGCAGCTCTCGCCTAGGGACTACAAAAAACATTCAGTACTTC.

The gene calls are TRBV6-2 or TRBV6-3 and TRBJ2-3, with D tentatively TRBD2 (5 bases). CDR3 length: 20 residues. Trimming left V 5 bases short and J 4 bases short, with 31 bases between. Germline V gene lookup returns CDR1 MNHEY and CDR2 SVGEGT. The CDR3 loop is CASSPREGSRATFSADTQYF. The CDR3 nucleotides read TGTGCCAGCAGTCCCCGGGAAGGGTCTAGAGCCACATTCAGCGCAGATACGCAGTATTTT.

The chain combines TRBV20-1 with TRBJ2-3, with D possibly matching TRBD2 (6 bases). The CDR3 has 15 amino acids. Trimming cost V 6 bases and J 1 base, with 17 bases left between them. Germline CDR1 is DFQATT and CDR2 is SNEGSKA (reference sequence). The chain's CDR3 is CSAPTPPSGTDTQYF. The DNA for the CDR3 is TGCAGTGCGCCGACCCCCCCTAGCGGCACAGATACGCAGTATTTT.

The chain is built from TRBV25-1 and TRBJ1-1, with D possibly matching TRBD1 (5 bases). V gave up 1 base and J gave up 11 bases, with 14 bases separating them. Germline V gene data show CDR1 as MGHDK and CDR2 as SYGVNS. CDR3 length: 13 amino acids. This CDR3 is CASSESSGGLAFF. CDR3 nucleotides: TGTGCCAGCAGTGAATCGAGCGGGGGGTTGGCTTTCTTT.

This chain links TRBV15 with TRBJ2-3; D is uncertain. Trimming took off 5 bases at V and 2 bases at J, with 11 bases between the two ends. Germline CDR1 and CDR2: LNHNV and YYDKDF (reference sequence). The CDR3 contains 14 residues. The CDR3 protein is CATSPPINTDTQYF. The CDR3 nucleotides are TGTGCCACCAGCCCCCCCATCAACACAGATACGCAGTATTTT.

The genes are TRBV6-1 and TRBJ2-4, with D perhaps matching TRBD1 or TRBD2 (6 bases each). Trimming left V 6 bases short and J 1 base short, with 13 bases between. The germline V gene has CDR1 MNHNS and CDR2 SASEGT. CDR3 size: 15 residues. The CDR3 DNA reads TGTGCCAGCAGCCAGGAAGGGGGGGCCAAAAACATTCAGTACTTC. Its protein product is CASSQEGGAKNIQYF.

This clonotype was detected ten times or more. The chain joins TRBV20-1 to TRBJ2-7; 9 bases agree with TRBD1. The CDR3 length is 13 residues. The V gene's germline CDR1 is DFQATT and CDR2 SNEGSKA (reference sequence). CDR3 protein: CSGTGTGTYEQYF. The DNA of the CDR3 is TGCAGCGGGACCGGGACAGGGACCTACGAGCAGTACTTC.

This chain joins TRBV5-1 and TRBJ2-1; TRBD2 aligns across 13 bases. CDR1 is SGHRS, CDR2 YFSETQ, per germline. The CDR3 runs to 16 residues. Germline trimming cut 4 bases from V and 8 bases from J; bases unmatched to any gene: 9. CDR3 in DNA: TGCGCCAGCAGCCCGTCGGGACTAGCGGGATACTATGAGCAGTTCTTC. The encoded protein is CASSPSGLAGYYEQFF. Combining the CDR3 with reference TRBV5-1 and TRBJ2-1 gives the whole variable domain KAGVTQTPRYLIKTRGQQVTLSCSPISGHRSVSWYQQTPGQGLQFLFEYFSETQRNKGNFPGRFSGRQFSNSRSEMNVSTLELGDSALYLCASSPSGLAGYYEQFFGPGTRLTVL.

This clonotype showed up many times. This sequence joins TRBV27 and TRBJ2-2; the D is unclear. Trimming shortened V by 4 bases and J by 7 bases, and 7 bases separated the two germline ends. Germline lookup yields CDR1 MNHEY and CDR2 SMNVEV (reference sequence). The CDR3 extends over 12 amino acids. This CDR3 is CASSSPNGELFF. The CDR3 DNA sequence: TGTGCCAGCAGTTCTCCTAACGGGGAGCTGTTTTTT.

A few counts support this clonotype. The chain is built from TRBV27 and TRBJ2-2, with D perhaps given as TRBD1 or TRBD2 (5 bases each). Trimming removed 4 bases at V and 5 bases at J, with 14 bases between. This CDR3 has 15 amino acids. Germline CDR1 MNHEY, CDR2 SMNVEV (reference sequence). The CDR3 DNA is TGTGCCAGCAGTTCGCCGTTTGGGACGACCGGGGAGCTGTTTTTT. It is translated as CASSSPFGTTGELFF.

J is TRBJ1-2 and V is TRBV3-1; 7 nucleotides line up with TRBD1. Germline lookup yields CDR1 LGHDT and CDR2 YNNKEL (reference sequence). The CDR3 runs to 13 residues. Trimming at V came to 5 bases and at J to 2 bases, leaving 2 bases not matched to a gene. Written as DNA, the CDR3 is TGTGCCAGCAGCAAGACAGGGAACTATGGCTACACCTTC. This sequence encodes CASSKTGNYGYTF.

The chain carries TRBV11-2 and TRBJ2-7; D is ambiguous. The CDR3 is 15 residues long. CDR1 is SGHAT, CDR2 FQNNGV, per germline. V lost 6 bases to trimming and J lost 5 bases, with 20 bases between them. The CDR3 reads CASSSRAPIPDEQYF. CDR3 in DNA: TGTGCCAGCAGTTCAAGGGCTCCCATCCCCGACGAGCAGTACTTC.

Ten or more counts support this clonotype. The chain is built from TRBV12-3 or TRBV12-4 and TRBJ2-2; TRBD1 might be the D (5 bases). V was clipped by 5 bases and J by 6 bases, with 16 bases between them. The CDR3 consists of 15 residues. The CDR3 DNA reads as TGTGCCAGCAGTCGAAATACAGGAGCCGCCGGGGAGCTGTTTTTT. Translated: CASSRNTGAAGELFF.

This clonotype appeared a few times. The genes are TRBV2 and TRBJ2-5, with D tentatively TRBD2 (5 bases). The CDR3 is 13 residues long. CDR1 SNHLY and CDR2 FYNNEI come from the germline V gene. V was cut by 8 bases and J by 3 bases, with 13 bases left in between. CDR3: CASFRGSEETQYF. The DNA for the CDR3 is TGTGCCAGCTTCCGAGGGAGCGAAGAGACCCAGTACTTC.

The V and J genes are TRBV20-1 and TRBJ1-6; D may be TRBD1 (5 bases). The germline CDR1 and CDR2 sequences are DFQATT and SNEGSKA (reference sequence). Trimming removed 1 base at V and 6 bases at J, with 13 bases between. The CDR3 spans 15 residues. CDR3 in amino acids: CSARVGAPTNSPLHF. In DNA form, the CDR3 reads TGCAGTGCTAGAGTTGGGGCGCCTACTAATTCACCCCTCCACTTT.

This clonotype was seen more than once but under ten times. V gene TRBV5-1 combines with J gene TRBJ2-3; the D gene is possibly TRBD1 (6 bases). The CDR3 loop spans 15 amino acids. Germline values: CDR1 SGHRS, CDR2 YFSETQ. Deletions cut 4 bases from V and 4 bases from J, with 16 bases between. The CDR3 bases are TGCGCCAGCAGCCCCGGGACACTGGACGCAGATACGCAGTATTTT. It codes for CASSPGTLDADTQYF.

This clonotype was found many times. The chain recombines TRBV20-1 with TRBJ2-1, with a weak D call TRBD2 (6 bases). V lost 1 base and J lost 4, with 8 bases in between. CDR3 length: 13 amino acids. Germline-derived CDR1 and CDR2 are DFQATT and SNEGSKA (reference sequence). The DNA for the CDR3 is TGCAGTGCTAGAGCTGGACTATACAATGAGCAGTTCTTC. It translates to CSARAGLYNEQFF.

This clonotype has at least ten counts. The rearrangement links TRBV5-1 to TRBJ1-3; D unresolved. The CDR3 spans 18 residues. The germline gives CDR1 SGHRS, CDR2 YFSETQ. Trimming shortened V by 1 base and J by 0 bases, and 17 bases separated the two germline ends. CDR3 residues: CASSLFFQGQSSGNTIYF. As DNA, the CDR3 is TGCGCCAGCAGCTTGTTTTTTCAAGGCCAGAGCTCTGGAAACACCATATATTTT.

This clonotype was seen more than once but under ten times. The chain employs TRBV20-1 and TRBJ2-7; possible D gene TRBD2, 5 bases. The CDR3 is made up of 13 amino acids. Trimming removed 1 base from V and 2 bases from J, with 9 bases in between. Germline assignment: CDR1 DFQATT and CDR2 SNEGSKA (reference sequence). This CDR3 is CSARVLGAYEQYF. The CDR3 coding sequence is TGCAGTGCTAGAGTCTTGGGAGCCTACGAGCAGTACTTC.

This clonotype was seen ten or more times. V and J are TRBV12-3 or TRBV12-4 and TRBJ2-1; D ambiguous. Trimming removed 4 bases at V and 7 bases at J, with 8 bases between. CDR3 length: 12 residues. CDR3 DNA: TGTGCCAGCAGTTCCCCGCGAAATGAGCAGTTCTTC. It translates to CASSSPRNEQFF.

This clonotype has a handful of counts. The V call is TRBV7-9, the J call TRBJ1-1; D remains ambiguous. This CDR3 has 17 amino acids. V was pared by 1 base and J by 11 bases, with 26 bases between. Germline V gene data show CDR1 as SEHNR and CDR2 as FQNEAQ (reference sequence). CDR3: CASSLVTWESVGMGAFF. The CDR3 nucleotides read TGTGCCAGCAGCTTAGTCACCTGGGAATCGGTAGGAATGGGTGCTTTCTTT.

The gene calls are TRBV18 and TRBJ2-7, with unresolved D. The CDR3 extends over 14 amino acids. Germline CDR1 and CDR2: KGHSH and LQKENI. V was cut by 2 bases and J by 2 bases, with 10 bases left in between. CDR3 loop: CASSPTDFTYEQYF. As DNA, the CDR3 is TGTGCCAGCTCACCAACGGATTTTACCTACGAGCAGTACTTC.

This clonotype was seen at least ten times. The J gene is TRBJ2-2, the V gene TRBV20-1; D may be TRBD1 (6 bases). The CDR3 has 13 amino acids. Germline-derived CDR1 and CDR2 are DFQATT and SNEGSKA (reference sequence). CDR3 bases: TGCAGCCTACAGGGTGCCAACACCGGGGAGCTGTTTTTT. Protein sequence: CSLQGANTGELFF.

This clonotype was found many times. The V gene is TRBV6-5, the J gene TRBJ1-3, with D unresolved. The V end lost 6 bases, the J end lost 3 bases, and 15 bases lay between the germline ends. The CDR3 consists of 15 residues. Per germline, CDR1 MNHEY and CDR2 SVGAGI. CDR3 in amino acids: CASSQGRTDGNTIYF. Written as DNA, the CDR3 is TGTGCCAGCAGCCAAGGCCGGACGGATGGAAACACCATATATTTT.

There are many counts of this clonotype. The V and J genes are TRBV10-3 and TRBJ2-1; D tentatively reads TRBD1 or TRBD2 (5 bases each). The CDR3 contains 13 residues. The V and J ends lost 8 bases and 8 bases respectively, with 16 bases between them. The germline V gene has CDR1 ENHRY and CDR2 SYGVKD. CDR3 amino acids: CAIRRDQAYEQFF. The CDR3 DNA reads TGTGCCATCCGACGGGACCAAGCCTATGAGCAGTTCTTC.

The CDR3 protein is CASSPLTGWVYGYTF. CDR3 nucleotides: TGCGCCAGCAGCCCGCTGACAGGGTGGGTCTATGGCTACACCTTC. The V call is TRBV5-1, the J call TRBJ1-2; the match to TRBD1 covers 7 bases. The ends lost 4 bases at V and 4 bases at J; junction bases unmatched: 10. Germline V gene data show CDR1 as SGHRS and CDR2 as YFSETQ. CDR3 length equals 15 residues. Supplemented by reference TRBV5-1 and TRBJ1-2, the full variable domain reads KAGVTQTPRYLIKTRGQQVTLSCSPISGHRSVSWYQQTPGQGLQFLFEYFSETQRNKGNFPGRFSGRQFSNSRSEMNVSTLELGDSALYLCASSPLTGWVYGYTFGSGTRLTVV.

The chain recombines TRBV5-1 with TRBJ2-1; TRBD2 matches 8 bases. V shed 4 bases, J shed 0 bases, and the junction held 9 bases outside the gene matches. This CDR3 has 17 amino acids. In germline, CDR1 is SGHRS, CDR2 YFSETQ. The CDR3 DNA reads as TGCGCCAGCAGCCTGCGACTAGCGAGACGCTCCTACAATGAGCAGTTCTTC. It encodes CASSLRLARRSYNEQFF.